The T cell receptor beta chain described here comes from a study of cytomegalovirus exposure and HLA in healthy donors. Study conclusions and caveats: In a later analysis, first-cohort TCR clusters were found to tend to co-occur in the approximately 120 validation repertoires. In vitro experiments confirmed that three CMV-associated chains were specific for CMV antigens. Many donors carried some public TCRs, although rarity characterized most TCR sequences.

The repertoire was sequenced with immunoSEQ multiplex PCR; TCRdb's copy has only in-frame clones and lacks some. The data show 90,000 or so clones, 85% seen once. As regards this clone: Its antigen is as yet unknown.

The CDR3 runs to 15 residues. Trimming cost V 4 bases and J 5 bases, with 15 bases left between them. Germline CDR1 is LGHNT and CDR2 is FRNRAP. The V and J genes are TRBV12-5 and TRBJ2-1, with D unresolved. This clonotype was obtained from a man aged 18 to 35 in good health and CMV-seropositive. The specimen sequenced was PBMCs. CDR3 sequence (DNA): TGTGCTAGTGGTTATAGACTCGCGGCGAACAATGAGCAGTTCTTC. Translation gives CASGYRLAANNEQFF.